The source of this TCR beta chain is a study of cytomegalovirus exposure and HLA in healthy donors. General observations from the study: Analysis performed later showed TCR beta chains linked to HLA being more clonally expanded than equally common others. Previously analyzed data showed that most TCR beta V segments were productive at a frequency of about 87% or about 30%. From TCR beta sequences, most subjects' HLA-A and HLA-B alleles were reportedly predicted accurately.

CDR1 MNHNS and CDR2 SASEGT come from the germline V gene. With 4 bases removed from V and 5 bases from J, the gap between germline ends came to 11 bases. This CDR3 region has 13 residues. The PCR employed 60 Vbeta primers together with 13 Jbeta primers. Using immunoSEQ multiplex PCR, the repertoire was profiled, and TCRdb retains in-frame clones only, with some absent. The sample carries 65,000 to 75,000 clones, roughly 74% recorded once. At collection, donors were nominally healthy, but unrecorded immune exposures were probable. Points on this clone: No antigen is known for it.

This clonotype was sampled from a woman aged 55-75 years in good health and CMV-seropositive. The sequenced sample was PBMCs. The chain is built from TRBV6-1 and TRBJ1-1, with D unresolved. CDR3 loop: CASSVNPETEAFF. CDR3 nucleotides: TGTGCCAGCAGTGTGAACCCAGAAACTGAAGCTTTCTTT.